The 10 T cell receptor beta chains below all came from one sample that was sequenced in a study of blood T cell repertoires in COVID-19. TCRdb's copy holds only in-frame clones and misses some; the assay was immunoSEQ multiplex PCR. The sample shows around 100,000 clones, about 77% of them seen only once. Sequenced: peripheral blood. The source is a man in his 70s with active or convalescent COVID-19.

This clone has a single count. V is TRBV11-3 and J is TRBJ2-1; unclear D gene. The germline CDR1 and CDR2 sequences are SGHNT and YENEEA. This CDR3 has 13 amino acids. The ends were cut back, 1 base at V and 8 bases at J, with 9 bases in the middle. The CDR3 here is CASSLGSVDEQFF. The CDR3 DNA sequence: TGTGCCAGCAGCTTAGGGTCAGTCGATGAGCAGTTCTTC.

This chain uses TRBV3-1 (or the pseudogene TRBV3-2) with TRBJ2-2, with 7 bases fitting TRBD1. CDR1 is LGHDT, CDR2 YNNKEL, per germline (reference sequence). V gave up 5 bases and J gave up 6 bases; unmatched junction bases: 3. The CDR3 length is 13 residues. This CDR3 reads CASSLQGPGELFF. Here the CDR3 DNA reads TGTGCCAGCAGCTTACAGGGGCCCGGGGAGCTGTTTTTT.

This sequence joins TRBV7-9 and TRBJ1-4; D is undetermined. Trimming pared 3 bases from V and 3 bases from J, leaving 23 bases between. Germline V lookup: CDR1 SEHNR, CDR2 FQNEAQ (reference sequence). This CDR3 has 19 residues. The CDR3 loop is CASSFPLAGGFQSNEKLFF. CDR3 coding DNA: TGTGCCAGCAGCTTCCCCCTTGCGGGAGGCTTCCAATCTAATGAAAAACTGTTTTTT.

The chain is built from TRBV30 and TRBJ2-1, with 13 bases matching TRBD2. Germline assignment: CDR1 GTSNPN and CDR2 SVGIG (reference sequence). CDR3 length: 14 amino acids. V was clipped by 2 bases and J by 10 bases; unmatched bases: 5. CDR3 sequence: CAWSRGTSGTEQFF. The CDR3 DNA sequence: TGTGCCTGGAGTCGGGGGACTAGCGGGACCGAGCAGTTCTTC.

This clone was counted once. This sequence joins TRBV5-5 and TRBJ2-5, with 11 bases identical to TRBD2. Germline values: CDR1 SGHKS, CDR2 YYEKEE (reference sequence). CDR3 length: 18 residues. Trimming cost V 3 bases and J 5 bases; bases outside gene matches: 15. CDR3 residues: CASSSPGLADWRAETQYF. The CDR3, as DNA: TGTGCCAGCAGCTCCCCGGGACTAGCGGACTGGCGAGCGGAGACCCAGTACTTC.

The chain uses TRBV5-1 and TRBJ2-1, with a weak D call TRBD1 (7 bases). V lost 3 bases to trimming and J lost 0 bases, with 10 bases between them. The CDR3 has 15 residues. Germline V gives CDR1 SGHRS, CDR2 YFSETQ. CDR3 in amino acids: CASSSRGDSYNEQFF. The CDR3 coding sequence is TGCGCCAGCAGCTCCAGGGGGGACTCCTACAATGAGCAGTTCTTC.

The genes are TRBV28 and TRBJ1-3, with TRBD1 matching over 8 bases. From germline, CDR1 is MDHEN and CDR2 SYDVKM. V shed 7 bases and J 3 bases; nucleotides not matched to a gene: 11. The CDR3 covers 16 residues. CDR3 sequence reads: CASNTLAGGFGNTIYF. CDR3 DNA sequence: TGTGCCAGCAACACTTTGGCAGGGGGCTTTGGAAACACCATATATTTT. The entire variable domain, with the rest obtained from reference TRBV28 and TRBJ1-3, is as follows: DVKVTQSSRYLVKRTGEKVFLECVQDMDHENMFWYRQDPGLGLRLIYFSYDVKMKEKGDIPEGYSVSREKKERFSLILESASTNQTSMYLCASNTLAGGFGNTIYFGEGSWLTVV.

V gene TRBV9 combines with J gene TRBJ2-7; 10 bases line up with TRBD1. The V segment lost 4 bases and the J segment 5 bases; nucleotides outside the gene matches: 9. This CDR3 has 15 residues. Germline CDR1 SGDLS, CDR2 YYNGEE. CDR3 amino acids: CASSPSGTGVNEQYF. DNA for the CDR3: TGTGCCAGCAGCCCCTCGGGGACAGGGGTGAACGAGCAGTACTTC. Full variable domain (missing parts from reference TRBV9 and TRBJ2-7): DSGVTQTPKHLITATGQRVTLRCSPRSGDLSVYWYQQSLDQGLQFLIQYYNGEERAKGNILERFSAQQFPDLHSELNLSSLELGDSALYFCASSPSGTGVNEQYFGPGTRLTVT.

The chain uses TRBV6-5 and TRBJ1-1; D is perhaps TRBD1 (6 bases). From germline, CDR1 is MNHEY and CDR2 SVGAGI. V lost 4 bases and J lost 6, with 12 bases in between. The CDR3 extends over 13 amino acids. The CDR3 spells CASSLQGFAEAFF. DNA for the CDR3: TGTGCCAGCAGTTTGCAGGGGTTCGCTGAAGCTTTCTTT.

This chain connects TRBV12-3 or TRBV12-4 to TRBJ1-5; D might be TRBD1 (5 bases). CDR3 length: 13 amino acids. The ends were cut back, 0 bases at V and 6 bases at J, with 6 bases in the middle. The CDR3 coding sequence is TGTGCCAGCAGTTTAGCGGGGGGTCAGCCCCAGCATTTT. It codes for CASSLAGGQPQHF.